Below, one T cell receptor (beta chain) is given with its context. Its antigen is still unknown. This sample includes further DNA sequences coding for the same CDR3. This entry belongs to a study of OX40 agonist ivuxolimab in advanced cancers. Notes on the study in general: Clonal expansion was seen in CD4+ and CD8+ blood T cells by week 6 at 0.1 to 3.0 mg/kg. Normalized expansion of T-cell clones was also low for some nonresponders.

The CDR3 has 14 residues. Germline assignment: CDR1 SGHRS and CDR2 YFSETQ. V lost 0 bases to trimming and J lost 1 base, with 4 bases between them. Sequencing was performed with immunoSEQ multiplex PCR; in TCRdb, only in-frame clones are kept and a portion is missing. The table shows approximately 84,000 clones, with about 91% occurring only once. The TCR originated in an adult with an advanced solid tumor such as melanoma, head and neck, liver or kidney cancer. Sample: CD4+ or CD8+ T cells sorted from blood, taken in a trial of the OX40 agonist ivuxolimab. This chain links TRBV5-1 with TRBJ2-2; D is unclear. In nucleotides, the CDR3 is TGCGCCAGCAGCTTGGAGGGGAACACCGGGGAGCTGTTTTTT. Translation: CASSLEGNTGELFF.